The 2 T cell receptor beta chains below come from one sample, sequenced in a study of tumor and adjacent non-tumor tissue in lung cancer. A modified ARM-PCR protocol with three rounds of nested PCR amplified TCRbeta. TCRdb re-called the multiplex PCR reads with MiXCR, one entry per CDR3 protein. The sample carries more than 75,000 distinct CDR3 sequences, about two thirds recorded once. This sample's RNA came from whole unsorted tissue. The sample consisted of lung tumor tissue. Receptors originate from a woman in her 70s with non-small cell lung cancer.

Concerning this clonotype itself: The junction shows a germline mismatch at one end, possibly a read error. The chain employs TRBV6-6 and TRBJ1-2; D remains unclear. Germline CDR1 reads MNHNY; CDR2 reads SVGAGI (reference sequence). The CDR3 covers 14 residues. The CDR3 nucleotides are TGCGCCAGCAGTTACTCACGGGGATCCTATGACTACACCTTC. Protein: CASSYSRGSYDYTF.

As to this clonotype: A junction end diverges from the germline sequence, so it may reflect a read error. The chain uses TRBV4-2 and TRBJ1-1; D possibly corresponds to TRBD1 (6 bases). This CDR3 contains 15 residues. Germline CDR1 and CDR2: LGHNA and YNFKEQ. The CDR3 loop reads CARSPGDIMNTEAFF. The CDR3 DNA is TGTGCCAGAAGCCCAGGGGACATCATGAACACTGAAGCTTTCTTT.